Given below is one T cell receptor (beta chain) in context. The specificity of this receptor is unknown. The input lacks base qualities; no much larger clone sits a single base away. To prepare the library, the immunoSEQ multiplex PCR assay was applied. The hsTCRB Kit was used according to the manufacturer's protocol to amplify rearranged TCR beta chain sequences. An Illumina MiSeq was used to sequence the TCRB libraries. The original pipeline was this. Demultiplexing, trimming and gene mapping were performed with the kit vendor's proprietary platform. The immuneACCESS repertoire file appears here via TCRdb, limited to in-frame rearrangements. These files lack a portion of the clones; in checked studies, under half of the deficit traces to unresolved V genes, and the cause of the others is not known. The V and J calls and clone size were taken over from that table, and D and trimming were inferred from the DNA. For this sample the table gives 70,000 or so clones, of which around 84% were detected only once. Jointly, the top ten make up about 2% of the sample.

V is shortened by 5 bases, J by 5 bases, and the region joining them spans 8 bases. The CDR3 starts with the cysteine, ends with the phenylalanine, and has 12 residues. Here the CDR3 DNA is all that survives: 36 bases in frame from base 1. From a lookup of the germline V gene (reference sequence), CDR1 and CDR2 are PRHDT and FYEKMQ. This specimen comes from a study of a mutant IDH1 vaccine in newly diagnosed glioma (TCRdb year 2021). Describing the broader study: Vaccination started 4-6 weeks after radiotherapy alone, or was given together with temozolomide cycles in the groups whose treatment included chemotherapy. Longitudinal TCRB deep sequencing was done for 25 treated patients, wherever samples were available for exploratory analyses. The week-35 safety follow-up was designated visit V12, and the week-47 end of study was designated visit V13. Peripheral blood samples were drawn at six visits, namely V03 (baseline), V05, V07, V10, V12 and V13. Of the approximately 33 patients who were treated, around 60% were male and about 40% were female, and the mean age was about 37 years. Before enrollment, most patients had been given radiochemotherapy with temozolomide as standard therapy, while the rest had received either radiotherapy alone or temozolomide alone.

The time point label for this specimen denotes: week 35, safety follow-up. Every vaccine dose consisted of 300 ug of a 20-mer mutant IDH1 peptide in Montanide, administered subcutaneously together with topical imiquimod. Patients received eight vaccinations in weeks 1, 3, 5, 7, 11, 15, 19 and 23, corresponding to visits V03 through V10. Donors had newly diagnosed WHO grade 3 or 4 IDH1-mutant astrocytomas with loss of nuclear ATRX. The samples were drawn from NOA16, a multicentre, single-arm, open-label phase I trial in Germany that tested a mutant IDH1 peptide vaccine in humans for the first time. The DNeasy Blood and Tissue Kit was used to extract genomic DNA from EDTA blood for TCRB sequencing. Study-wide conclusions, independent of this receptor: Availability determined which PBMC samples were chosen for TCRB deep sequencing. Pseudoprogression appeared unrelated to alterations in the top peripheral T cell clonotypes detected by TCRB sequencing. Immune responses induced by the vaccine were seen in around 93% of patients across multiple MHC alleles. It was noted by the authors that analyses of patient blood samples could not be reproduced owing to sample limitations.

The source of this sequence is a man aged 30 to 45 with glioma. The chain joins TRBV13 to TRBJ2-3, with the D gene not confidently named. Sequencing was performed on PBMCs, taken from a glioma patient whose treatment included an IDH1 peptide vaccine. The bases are TGTGCCAGCAGCCCCGGCCTAGATACGCAGTATTTT. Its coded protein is CASSPGLDTQYF.